Sequencing of this T cell receptor beta chain was carried out in a study of T cells in Graves' hyperthyroidism and ophthalmopathy. Study-wide context: Peripheral blood specimens were obtained at initial diagnosis, prior to any treatment. Broader study findings: Also found in blood were most expanded thyroid clonotypes above 0.001.

Trimming left V 3 bases short and J 4 bases short, with 18 bases between. CDR1 is MGHRA and CDR2 is YSYEKL in the germline V gene. The CDR3 is made up of 17 amino acids. Comments on this clonotype: What it recognizes is unknown.

RNA transcripts yielded amplified TCR beta CDR3 regions. Carried out on the TCR CDR3, a first-round RT-PCR used the HTBI primer set. TCRdb reprocessed the multiplex PCR reads via MiXCR and lists one record per CDR3 protein. The data show a few hundred thousand distinct CDR3 sequences, with 15% to 18% seen just once and 6.5% to 8% held by the top ten. Hyperthyroidism, newly diagnosed and lasting under 2 months, affected patients aged 18 to 65. Patients were excluded for uncontrolled infection, other autoimmune disease, pregnancy or lactation. V is TRBV4-1 and J is TRBJ2-2, with D possibly matching TRBD2 (6 bases). Source material: blood. The sequence was collected from a woman in her twenties or thirties with Graves' hyperthyroidism. CDR3 protein: CASSHLGRGSGTGELFF. For the CDR3, the DNA is TGCGCCAGCAGCCACCTTGGGCGGGGTAGTGGCACCGGGGAGCTGTTTTTT.